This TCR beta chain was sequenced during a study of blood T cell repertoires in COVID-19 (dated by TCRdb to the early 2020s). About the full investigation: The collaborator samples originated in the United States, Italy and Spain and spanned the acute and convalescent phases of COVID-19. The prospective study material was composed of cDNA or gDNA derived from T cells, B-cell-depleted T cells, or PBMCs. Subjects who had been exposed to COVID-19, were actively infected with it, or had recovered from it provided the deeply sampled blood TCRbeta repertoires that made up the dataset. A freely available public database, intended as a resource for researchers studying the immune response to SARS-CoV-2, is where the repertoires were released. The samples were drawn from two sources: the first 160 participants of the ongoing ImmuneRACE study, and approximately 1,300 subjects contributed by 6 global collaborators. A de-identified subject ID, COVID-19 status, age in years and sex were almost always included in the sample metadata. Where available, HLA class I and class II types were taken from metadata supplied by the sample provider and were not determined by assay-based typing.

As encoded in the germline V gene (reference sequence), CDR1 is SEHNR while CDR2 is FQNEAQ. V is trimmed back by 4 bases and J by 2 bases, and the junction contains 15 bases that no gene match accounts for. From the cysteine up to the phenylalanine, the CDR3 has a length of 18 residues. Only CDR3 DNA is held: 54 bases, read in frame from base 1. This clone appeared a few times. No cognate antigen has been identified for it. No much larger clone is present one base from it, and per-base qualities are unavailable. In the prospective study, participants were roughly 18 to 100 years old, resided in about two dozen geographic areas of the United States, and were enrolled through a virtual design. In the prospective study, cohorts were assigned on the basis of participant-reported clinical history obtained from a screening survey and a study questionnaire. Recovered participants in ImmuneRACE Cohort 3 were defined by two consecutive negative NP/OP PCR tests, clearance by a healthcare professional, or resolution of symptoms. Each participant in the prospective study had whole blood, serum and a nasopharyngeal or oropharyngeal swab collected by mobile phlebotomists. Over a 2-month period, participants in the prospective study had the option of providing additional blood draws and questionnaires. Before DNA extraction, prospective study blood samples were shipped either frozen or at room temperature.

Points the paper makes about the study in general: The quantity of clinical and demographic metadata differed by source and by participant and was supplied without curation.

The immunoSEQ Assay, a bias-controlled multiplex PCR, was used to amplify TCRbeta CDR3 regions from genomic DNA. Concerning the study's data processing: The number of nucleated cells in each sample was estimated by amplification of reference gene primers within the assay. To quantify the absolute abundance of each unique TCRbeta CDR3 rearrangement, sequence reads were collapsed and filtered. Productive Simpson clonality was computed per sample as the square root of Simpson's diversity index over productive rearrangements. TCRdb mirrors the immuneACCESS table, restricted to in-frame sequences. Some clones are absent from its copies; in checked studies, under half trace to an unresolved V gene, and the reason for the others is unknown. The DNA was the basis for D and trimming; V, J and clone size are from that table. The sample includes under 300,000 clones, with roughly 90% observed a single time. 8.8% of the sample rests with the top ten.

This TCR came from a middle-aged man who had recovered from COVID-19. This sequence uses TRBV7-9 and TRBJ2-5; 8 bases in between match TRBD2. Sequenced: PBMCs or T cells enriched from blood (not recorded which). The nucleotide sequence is TGTGCCAGCAGCTCGCCCCGGATAGCGGGGACTAAACAAGAGACCCAGTACTTC. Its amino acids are CASSSPRIAGTKQETQYF.